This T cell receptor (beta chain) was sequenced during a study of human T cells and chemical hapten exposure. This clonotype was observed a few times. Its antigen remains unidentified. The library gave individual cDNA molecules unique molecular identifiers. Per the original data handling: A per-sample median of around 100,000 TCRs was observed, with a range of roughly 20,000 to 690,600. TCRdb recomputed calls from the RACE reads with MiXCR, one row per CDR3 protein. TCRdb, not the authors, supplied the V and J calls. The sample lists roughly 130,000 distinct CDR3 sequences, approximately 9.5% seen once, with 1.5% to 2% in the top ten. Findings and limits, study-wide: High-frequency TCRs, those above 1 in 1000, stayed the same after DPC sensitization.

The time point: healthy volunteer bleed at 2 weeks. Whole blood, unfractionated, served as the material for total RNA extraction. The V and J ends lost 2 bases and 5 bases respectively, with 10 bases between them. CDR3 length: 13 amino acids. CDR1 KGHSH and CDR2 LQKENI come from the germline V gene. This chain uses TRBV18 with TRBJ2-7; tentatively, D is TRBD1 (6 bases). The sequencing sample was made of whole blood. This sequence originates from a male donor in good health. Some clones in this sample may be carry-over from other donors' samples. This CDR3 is CASSPTGFHEQYF. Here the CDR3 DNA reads TGTGCCAGCTCACCAACAGGGTTCCACGAGCAGTACTTC.